This is a list of T cell receptor beta chains from one sample in a study of CD8 T cells in ankylosing spondylitis. One entry per CDR3 protein, called by TCRdb with MiXCR from the 5' RACE reads. The sample consists of about 540,000 distinct CDR3 sequences, approximately 12% of them appearing once. Sequences were obtained from blood, either unsorted or a sorted T cell fraction (not recorded which). The source is a male donor with ankylosing spondylitis. Both conserved end residues are trimmed from each CDR3.

>TRBJ2-5|TRBV29-1
SVATNQEETQY
>TRBJ1-4|TRBV20-1
SAWGGPSEKLF
>TRBJ2-1|TRBV10-1
ASSQDSYSYNEQF
>TRBJ2-7|TRBV3-1
ASSQDSSRSYEQY
>TRBJ2-1|TRBV3-1
ASSSGMNRWEQF
>TRBJ2-5|TRBV3-1
ASSRWSSLATQY
>TRBJ2-4|TRBV15
ATSRVKGAENIQY
>TRBJ2-7|TRBV20-1
SARDDGRSDEQY
>TRBJ1-6|TRBV5-1
ASSLGGNNSPLH
>TRBJ1-1|TRBV18
ASSPGTGMNTEAF
>TRBJ2-1|TRBV5-1
ASSLDLSYNEQF
>TRBJ2-2|TRBV30
AWGQGTGELF
>TRBJ1-1|TRBV30
ASKYYGDTEAF
>TRBJ1-5|TRBV18
ASSPSGVGQPQH
>TRBJ2-7|TRBV5-1
ASSLLDPNGEQY
>TRBJ1-5|TRBV11-2
ASSPHGRYRHQPQH
>TRBJ1-2|TRBV20-1
SARGGLDYGYT
>TRBJ2-3|TRBV24-1
ATSGGTSGMDTQY
>TRBJ1-1|TRBV11-2
ASSLGGPGGAF
>TRBJ2-3|TRBV10-3
AISESDGRYTDTQY
>TRBJ2-1|TRBV7-8
ASSDPVRGSSPSYNEQF
>TRBJ2-1|TRBV5-4
ASRIYGGGDEQF